A selection of T cell receptor beta chains follows, all from one sample in a study of cytomegalovirus exposure and HLA in healthy donors. TCRdb's table, derived via immunoSEQ multiplex PCR, lists solely in-frame clones and lacks some. The sample shows about 160,000 clones, approximately 71% of them seen only once. Sequencing was performed on PBMCs. The receptors derive from a man aged 50-60 years in good health and CMV-seronegative. The CDR3 runs from the conserved cysteine through the conserved F or W. D genes are given only for firm matches. Only part of the rows carry a size: once, few, many, or a class if the clone is expanded.

v_call	cdr3_length	d_call	j_call	clone_size	cdr3_nt	cdr3_aa
TRBV2	15	TRBD1	TRBJ1-6	NA	TGTGCCAGCAGTCGTCAGGGGGAGTATAATTCACCCCTCCACTTT	CASSRQGEYNSPLHF
TRBV6-1	15	TRBD1	TRBJ1-2	NA	TGTGCCAGCAGTGAAGGGGACAGGGATTCTATGGGCTACACCTTC	CASSEGDRDSMGYTF
TRBV27	12	NA	TRBJ2-5	NA	TGTGCCAGCAGGAACAGTGGGCGGACCCAGTACTTC	CASRNSGRTQYF
TRBV5-1	16	TRBD1	TRBJ2-7	few	TGCGCCAGCAGCTTACTAGGACAGGGGACGAGAGGCGAGCAGTACTTC	CASSLLGQGTRGEQYF
TRBV28	16	NA	TRBJ1-4	few	TGTGCCAGCAGTTTATCGGCGGGACTCTCAAATGAAAAACTGTTTTTT	CASSLSAGLSNEKLFF
TRBV27	13	TRBD2	TRBJ2-7	NA	TGTGCCAGCAGGGGAGGGTGGGCTTACGAGCAGTACTTC	CASRGGWAYEQYF
TRBV4-1	16	NA	TRBJ1-5	NA	TGCGCCAGCAGCCAAGGGAACAGGGCTAGCAATCAGCCCCAGCATTTT	CASSQGNRASNQPQHF
TRBV7-9	15	TRBD2	TRBJ2-3	NA	TGTGCCAGCAGCGCTACTAGCGGGTTCACAGATACGCAGTATTTT	CASSATSGFTDTQYF
TRBV6-5	15	TRBD1	TRBJ1-2	NA	TGTGCCAGCAGTTACTCGACGACAGGGGACTATGGCTACCCCTTC	CASSYSTTGDYGYPF
TRBV4-3	17	NA	TRBJ1-1	NA	TGCGCCAGCAGCCAAGATAGGGGGGGCGGAGGGGGAACTGAAGCTTTCTTT	CASSQDRGGGGGTEAFF
TRBV6-1	15	TRBD1	TRBJ1-2	NA	TGTGCCAGCAGTGTCTCGGACAGGGGACTCTATGGCTACACCTTC	CASSVSDRGLYGYTF
TRBV7-7	15	NA	TRBJ2-5	NA	TGTGCTAGCAGCTTAGGGCCCGTCTCCGGGGAGACCCAGTACTTC	CASSLGPVSGETQYF
TRBV25-1	16	TRBD1	TRBJ1-2	NA	TGTGCCAGCAGTGACTCCACCGGACAGGCCTTGTATGGCTACACCTTC	CASSDSTGQALYGYTF
TRBV19	13	NA	TRBJ1-1	NA	TGTGCCAGTAGACCTGACAGGAACACTGAAGCTTTCTTT	CASRPDRNTEAFF
TRBV19	14	TRBD1	TRBJ2-7	NA	TGTGCCAGTAGGGGGACAGGGATCTCCTACGAGCAATACTTC	CASRGTGISYEQYF
TRBV28	14	NA	TRBJ2-7	NA	TGTGCCAGCAGTCCCATAACCCCTTTATACGGGCAGTACTTC	CASSPITPLYGQYF
TRBV28	15	NA	TRBJ1-1	NA	TGTGCCAGCAGTTTAATACTCAGGGTTGGGACTGAAGCTTTCTTT	CASSLILRVGTEAFF
TRBV28	14	NA	TRBJ2-7	few	TGTGCCAGCACCTACGGAGGGGCGCGAGTTGAGCAGTACTTC	CASTYGGARVEQYF
TRBV19	15	NA	TRBJ1-6	NA	TGTGCCAGTAGCTTACAGAGCTCCTATAATTCACCCCTCCACTTT	CASSLQSSYNSPLHF
TRBV2	12	NA	TRBJ2-7	NA	TGTGCCAGCAGTGACCCGGGGGACGAGCAGTACTTC	CASSDPGDEQYF
TRBV20-1	11	TRBD1	TRBJ1-2	NA	TGCAGTGCCCTGACAGGGGAGGGCTACACCTTC	CSALTGEGYTF
TRBV11-3	16	NA	TRBJ2-2	NA	TGTGCCAGCAGCTTAAAAGGAGTACGCGACACCGGGGAGCTGTTTTTT	CASSLKGVRDTGELFF
TRBV27	13	NA	TRBJ1-2	NA	TGTGCCAGCAGTGGGACAAGGGCGGGTGGCTACACCTTC	CASSGTRAGGYTF
TRBV7-9	17	TRBD1	TRBJ2-3	NA	TGTGCCAGCAGCTTAACCGGCAGGGGGCGAGACGGAGATACGCAGTATTTT	CASSLTGRGRDGDTQYF
TRBV19	15	NA	TRBJ1-2	NA	TGTGCCAGTACCATGGAGGGGCGCTACCTCGAAGGCTACACCTTC	CASTMEGRYLEGYTF
TRBV27	16	TRBD2	TRBJ2-5	NA	TGTGCCAGCAGTTTACGTCTAGCGGGGGGGAAAGAGACCCAGTACTTC	CASSLRLAGGKETQYF
TRBV5-1	11	NA	TRBJ1-1	NA	TGCGCCAGCAGCTTCAATGGTGCGGCTTTCTTT	CASSFNGAAFF
TRBV6-4	15	NA	TRBJ1-2	NA	TGTGCCAGCAGTGACCGGACAGAGAGGGACTATGGCTACACCTTC	CASSDRTERDYGYTF
TRBV6-6	13	NA	TRBJ1-6	few	TGTGCCAGCACCCAGGGGTCTTATTCACCCCTCCACTTT	CASTQGSYSPLHF
TRBV4-3	14	TRBD1	TRBJ1-4	NA	TGCGCCAGCAGCCGGACAGGAAGGAATGAAAAACTGTTTTTT	CASSRTGRNEKLFF
TRBV29-1	15	TRBD2	TRBJ2-3	NA	TGCAGCGTTCGAGGGCGGGGGGGGGCCACAGATACGCAGTATTTT	CSVRGRGGATDTQYF
TRBV5-8	19	NA	TRBJ1-5	few	TGTGCCAGCAGCTTGGCCTTGGCAGGGGCCTCTTATAGCAATCAGCCCCAGCATTTT	CASSLALAGASYSNQPQHF
TRBV6-1	14	NA	TRBJ1-1	once	TGTGCCAGCAGTGGTTGGGGCACGAACACTGAAGCTTTCTTT	CASSGWGTNTEAFF
TRBV7-9	13	NA	TRBJ1-3	NA	TGTGCCAGACAGGGTTTAATCGGAAACACCATATATTTT	CARQGLIGNTIYF
TRBV6-5	16	TRBD1	TRBJ2-7	NA	TGTGCCAGCAGTTACTCGACAGGGCGAATCGCCTACGAGCAGTACTTC	CASSYSTGRIAYEQYF
TRBV5-1	13	NA	TRBJ1-2	NA	TGCGCCAGCAGCAGTGACGGGTCCTATGGCTACACCTTC	CASSSDGSYGYTF
TRBV4-1	14	NA	TRBJ1-1	NA	TGCGCCAGCAGCCCCATGGAGGGTTACGCTGAAGCTTTCTTT	CASSPMEGYAEAFF
TRBV10-2	13	TRBD1	TRBJ2-5	NA	TGCGCCAGCATTGGGAAGGACAGGGAGACCCAGTACTTC	CASIGKDRETQYF
TRBV7-9	16	TRBD2	TRBJ2-1	NA	TGTGCCAGCAGCCTTCGTCCCGGGACTAGCTTAAATGAGCAGTTCTTC	CASSLRPGTSLNEQFF
TRBV11-2	16	NA	TRBJ2-7	NA	TGTGCCAGCAGCCTCATCGCCGGGGGGCTGGAGTACGAGCAGTACTTC	CASSLIAGGLEYEQYF
TRBV14	14	TRBD1	TRBJ1-5	NA	TGTGCCAGCAGCCAAGGAGGGGGCAGTCAGCCCCAGCATTTT	CASSQGGGSQPQHF
TRBV5-6	12	NA	TRBJ1-1	NA	TGTGCCAGCAGCTTGGTCCCCTCTGAAGCTTTCTTT	CASSLVPSEAFF
TRBV5-1	15	NA	TRBJ2-7	NA	TGCGCCAGCAGACCTGGACAGTCTTCCTCCTACGAGCAGTACTTC	CASRPGQSSSYEQYF